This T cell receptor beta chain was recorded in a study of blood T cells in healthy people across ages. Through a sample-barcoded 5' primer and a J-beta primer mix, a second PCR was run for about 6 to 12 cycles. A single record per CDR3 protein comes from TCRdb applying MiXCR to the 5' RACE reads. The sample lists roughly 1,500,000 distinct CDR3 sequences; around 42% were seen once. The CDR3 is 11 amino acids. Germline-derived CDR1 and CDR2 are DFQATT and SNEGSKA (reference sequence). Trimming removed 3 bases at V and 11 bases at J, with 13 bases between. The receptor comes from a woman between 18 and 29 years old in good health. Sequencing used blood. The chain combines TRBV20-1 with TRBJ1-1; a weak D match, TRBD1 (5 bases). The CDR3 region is CSARGLDWAFF. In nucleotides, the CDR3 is TGCAGTGCTAGGGGGCTTGATTGGGCTTTCTTT.